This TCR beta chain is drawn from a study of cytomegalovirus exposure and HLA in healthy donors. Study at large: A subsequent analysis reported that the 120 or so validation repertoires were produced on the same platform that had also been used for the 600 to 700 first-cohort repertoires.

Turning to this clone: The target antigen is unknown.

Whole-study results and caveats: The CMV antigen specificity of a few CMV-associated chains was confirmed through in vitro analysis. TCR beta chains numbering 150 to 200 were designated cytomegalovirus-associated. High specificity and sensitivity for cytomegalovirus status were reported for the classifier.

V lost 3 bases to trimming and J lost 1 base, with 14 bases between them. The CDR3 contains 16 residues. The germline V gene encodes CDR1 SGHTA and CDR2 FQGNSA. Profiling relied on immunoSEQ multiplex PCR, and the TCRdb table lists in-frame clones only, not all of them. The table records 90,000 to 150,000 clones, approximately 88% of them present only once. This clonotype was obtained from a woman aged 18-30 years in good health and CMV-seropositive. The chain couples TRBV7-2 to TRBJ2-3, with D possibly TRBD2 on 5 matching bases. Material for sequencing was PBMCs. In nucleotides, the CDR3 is TGTGCCAGCAGCTTCCAGGCGGGCGTTGGCACAGATACGCAGTATTTT. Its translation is CASSFQAGVGTDTQYF.